Presented here are 20 T cell receptor beta chains from one specimen sequenced in a study of blood T cell repertoires in COVID-19. Repertoires were generated with immunoSEQ multiplex PCR, while TCRdb's copy carries only in-frame clones and drops some. The sample includes about 90,000 clones, 85% of them seen just once. Source material: peripheral blood. Receptor source: a man in his fifties with acute or convalescent COVID-19.

This clone was found once. The rearrangement uses TRBV7-2 and TRBJ2-7; 7 bases map to TRBD1. The length of the CDR3 is 15 residues. Losses at the gene ends were 3 bases for V and 2 bases for J; bases not matched to a gene: 7. Germline lookup yields CDR1 SGHTA and CDR2 FQGNSA. The CDR3 bases are TGTGCCAGCAGCTTGTGGACAGGCCAGCCCTACGAGCAGTACTTC. This gives the protein CASSLWTGQPYEQYF.

This clone has just a few counts. The chain is built from TRBV5-1 and TRBJ1-1; 8 nucleotides align to TRBD1. The ends lost 4 bases at V and 4 bases at J; junction bases unmatched: 12. The CDR3 has 16 residues. Germline V gives CDR1 SGHRS, CDR2 YFSETQ. CDR3 nucleotides: TGCGCCAGCAGCGCAGGACAGGGTAGGGATCTCACTGAAGCTTTCTTT. This gives the protein CASSAGQGRDLTEAFF.

This clone was detected once. V usage is TRBV2 and J usage is TRBJ1-2; TRBD1 matches at 8 bases. V was pared by 6 bases and J by 6 bases, with 6 bases of the junction left unmatched. This CDR3 is 13 amino acids long. Per the germline V gene, CDR1 is SNHLY and CDR2 is FYNNEI. The CDR3 loop is CASRDRAAHGYTF. In DNA form, the CDR3 reads TGTGCCAGCAGGGACAGGGCGGCCCATGGCTACACCTTC.

The rearrangement joins TRBV28 to TRBJ1-2; D might be TRBD1 (6 bases). V lost 7 bases to trimming and J lost 4 bases, with 13 bases between them. Per germline, CDR1 MDHEN and CDR2 SYDVKM. The length of the CDR3 is 13 residues. In DNA form, the CDR3 reads TGTGCCAGCAACCCTGCCAGGGGCTATGGCTACACCTTC. Amino acid sequence: CASNPARGYGYTF.

The chain couples TRBV7-9 to TRBJ2-1, with 8 bases that match TRBD2. Germline V gives CDR1 SEHNR, CDR2 FQNEAQ (reference sequence). This CDR3 comprises 14 residues. The V and J ends lost 2 bases and 3 bases, in that order; junction bases with no gene match: 0. CDR3 DNA sequence: TGTGCCAGCAGCTTAAGCGGGAGCTACAATGAGCAGTTCTTC. It encodes CASSLSGSYNEQFF.

This clone was seen only a few times. The V call is TRBV7-6, the J call TRBJ2-2; D is undetermined. This CDR3 region has 15 residues. Per the germline V gene, CDR1 is SGHVS and CDR2 is FNYEAQ. The germline V and J ends were trimmed by 2 bases and 6 bases, with 13 bases remaining between them. The CDR3, as DNA: TGTGCCAGCAGCTTACAACCGGGTGTGGCCGGGGAGCTGTTTTTT. Translation: CASSLQPGVAGELFF.

This clone has just a few counts. This chain links TRBV12-3 or TRBV12-4 with TRBJ2-3; D ambiguous. CDR3 size: 13 residues. The germline V and J ends were trimmed by 5 bases and 8 bases, with 14 bases remaining between them. The CDR3 region has the DNA TGTGCCAGCAGTCCCACTACCATGGGTACGCAGTATTTT. Its translation is CASSPTTMGTQYF.

The genes are TRBV2 and TRBJ2-2; TRBD1 agrees at 9 bases. Trimming cost V 5 bases and J 6 bases; bases outside gene matches: 10. Germline V gives CDR1 SNHLY, CDR2 FYNNEI. CDR3 length: 16 residues. CDR3 in DNA: TGTGCCAGCAGTTTACAGGGGGCGCGGTTGTCCGGGGAGCTGTTTTTT. Amino acid sequence: CASSLQGARLSGELFF. Full variable domain (missing parts from reference TRBV2 and TRBJ2-2): EPEVTQTPSHQVTQMGQEVILRCVPISNHLYFYWYRQILGQKVEFLVSFYNNEISEKSEIFDDQFSVERPDGSNFTLKIRSTKLEDSAMYFCASSLQGARLSGELFFGEGSRLTVL.

V gene TRBV10-2 combines with J gene TRBJ2-7; a possible D gene is TRBD1 (5 bases). The CDR3 totals 14 residues. Trimming left V 3 bases short and J 6 bases short, with 15 bases between. Germline loops: CDR1 WSHSY, CDR2 SAAADI. Written as DNA, the CDR3 is TGCGCCAGCAGTGATATAATGGGGCTGAGCGAGCAGTACTTC. It is translated as CASSDIMGLSEQYF.

The chain is built from TRBV5-4 and TRBJ2-3; 14 nucleotides align to TRBD2. The CDR3 runs to 18 residues. Germline trimming cut 4 bases from V and 4 bases from J; bases unmatched to any gene: 11. CDR1 and CDR2 (germline): SGHNT, YYREEE (reference sequence). CDR3 residues: CASSTGTSGGPRADTQYF. The CDR3 bases are TGTGCCAGCAGCACCGGGACTAGCGGGGGCCCCAGGGCAGATACGCAGTATTTT.

This clone was seen a single time. This chain joins TRBV23-1 and TRBJ2-3, with 8 bases fitting TRBD2. TRBV23-1 is an ORF, with its function uncertain. Unmatched junction bases numbered 9, after V lost 7 bases and J lost 9 bases. CDR3 length equals 13 residues. CDR3 sequence (DNA): TGCGCCAGCATTATTAGCGGGAACCGAACGCAGTATTTT. Encoded protein: CASIISGNRTQYF.

The CDR3 bases are TGTGCCAGTAGTATAGGGTTAGCAGATACGCAGTATTTT. Translated: CASSIGLADTQYF. This sequence joins TRBV19 and TRBJ2-3, with D uncertain. The V and J ends lost 1 base and 4 bases respectively, with 6 bases between them. Per the germline V gene, CDR1 is LNHDA and CDR2 is SQIVND (reference sequence). CDR3 length: 13 amino acids.

The table lists this clone with a count of one. The J gene is TRBJ2-2, the V gene TRBV30; 7 bases align to TRBD2. CDR3 length: 15 residues. Per the germline V gene, CDR1 is GTSNPN and CDR2 is SVGIG (reference sequence). The J segment lost 4 bases and the V segment lost 0 bases, leaving 5 bases of the junction unmatched. CDR3 DNA: TGTGCCTGGAGTGTGGCCGGGACTACCACCGGGGAGCTGTTTTTT. Its translation is CAWSVAGTTTGELFF.

This CDR3 is CASSRGTVNYGYTF. Here the CDR3 DNA reads TGTGCCAGTAGCCGGGGGACAGTGAATTATGGCTACACCTTC. The chain uses TRBV19 and TRBJ1-2; 7 bases line up with TRBD1. CDR1 is LNHDA, CDR2 SQIVND, per germline (reference sequence). With 6 bases clipped from V and 5 bases from J, the junction kept 9 bases outside the gene matches. The CDR3 length is 14 residues.

This clone was recorded only once. V usage is TRBV27 and J usage is TRBJ2-7; D is possibly TRBD1 (6 bases). CDR1 MNHEY and CDR2 SMNVEV come from the germline V gene (reference sequence). The CDR3 consists of 14 residues. Trimming left V 8 bases short and J 3 bases short, with 17 bases between. CDR3 sequence (DNA): TGTGCCAGCCGACAAGGGGGATCCGTCTACGAGCAGTACTTC. It specifies CASRQGGSVYEQYF.

The V gene is TRBV10-3, the J gene TRBJ2-1; TRBD1 agrees at 8 bases. There are 14 residues in the CDR3. J was trimmed by 9 bases and V by 5 bases; bases with no gene match: 9. Germline V gene sequence: CDR1 ENHRY, CDR2 SYGVKD. CDR3 DNA: TGTGCCATCAGTTGGACAGGGCCGAGTGCTGAGCAGTTCTTC. This gives the protein CAISWTGPSAEQFF.

The chain has TRBV29-1 and TRBJ2-2, with TRBD2 matching over 7 bases. Trimming at V came to 0 bases and at J to 4 bases, leaving 2 bases not matched to a gene. The CDR3 extends over 14 amino acids. From germline, CDR1 is SQVTM and CDR2 ANQGSEA. CDR3 residues: CSVEDPGGTGELFF. The CDR3 DNA sequence: TGCAGCGTTGAAGATCCGGGGGGCACCGGGGAGCTGTTTTTT.

This clone has just a few counts. The chain employs TRBV3-1 (or the pseudogene TRBV3-2) and TRBJ1-2, with 7 nucleotides matching TRBD1. V shed 3 bases and J 6 bases; nucleotides not matched to a gene: 7. CDR3 length equals 14 residues. Germline values: CDR1 LGHDT, CDR2 YNNKEL (reference sequence). The chain's CDR3 is CASSHRRQGDGYTF. For the CDR3, the DNA is TGTGCCAGCAGCCACCGTCGACAGGGCGATGGCTACACCTTC.

The rearrangement uses TRBV28 and TRBJ2-5, with a possible D match to TRBD2 (6 bases). The V and J ends lost 3 bases and 5 bases respectively, with 10 bases between them. CDR3 length equals 13 residues. Germline loops: CDR1 MDHEN, CDR2 SYDVKM. The CDR3 loop reads CASSLASVETQYF. CDR3 coding DNA: TGTGCCAGCAGTTTGGCTAGCGTGGAGACCCAGTACTTC.

Points on this clone: Other nucleotide sequences in the sample specify the same CDR3. J is TRBJ1-4 and V is TRBV10-1; tentative D call: TRBD1 (6 bases). This CDR3 comprises 14 residues. Germline V lookup: CDR1 WNHNN, CDR2 SYGVQD (reference sequence). V lost 3 bases and J lost 4, with 9 bases in between. CDR3 coding DNA: TGCGCCAGCAGTGAAGGACAGCTTAATGAAAAACTGTTTTTT. This gives the protein CASSEGQLNEKLFF.